The 19 T cell receptor beta chains listed next were all sequenced from one sample in a study of Tregs in tolerant kidney transplant recipients. Profiling relied on immunoSEQ multiplex PCR, and the TCRdb table lists in-frame clones only, not all of them. The data include around 33,000 clones; the top ten clones carry 1.8%. Recipients received nonmyeloablative bone marrow transplants from related graft donors, with transient mixed chimerism. The sequencing here drew on CD4+ T cells from blood (PBMCs), taken 24 months after the transplant. The receptor source for this set is a human patient who received a combined kidney and bone marrow transplant. A share of the T cells may be of graft donor origin.

To note about this clone: The read gets to within 3 residues of the CDR3 end, and the germline J gene fills in the rest. The rearrangement joins TRBV5-1 to TRBJ2-7, with TRBD2 identical over 7 bases. V was clipped by 0 bases and J by 2 bases; unmatched bases: 2. The CDR3 is 14 residues long. Germline CDR1 SGHRS, CDR2 YFSETQ. The CDR3 protein is CASSLVAGAYEQYF. The sequenced part of the CDR3 DNA is TGCGCCAGCAGCTTGGTGGCGGGAGCCTACGAG.

On this clone itself: The read comes to an end 3 residues before the CDR3 does, leaving the germline J gene to fill in the end. The chain employs TRBV5-1 and TRBJ1-2; TRBD1 is a possible D gene (6 bases). Germline CDR1 and CDR2: SGHRS and YFSETQ. There are 12 residues in the CDR3. Trimming pared 0 bases from V and 7 bases from J, leaving 7 bases between. The CDR3 DNA, read in part, is TGCGCCAGCAGCTTGGAGGGGGTTGGC. It codes for CASSLEGVG. The whole CDR3 protein reads CASSLEGVGYTF.

As regards this clone: The CDR3 goes on 3 residues after the read ends, and that part is filled in from the germline J gene. The rearrangement joins TRBV20-1 to TRBJ2-3, with 9 positions matching TRBD2. The CDR3 consists of 15 residues. Germline CDR1 reads DFQATT; CDR2 reads SNEGSKA (reference sequence). The V gene end was trimmed by 0 bases and the J gene end by 2 bases; junction bases not matched to a gene: 3. This CDR3 reads CSAREASGNTDTQYF. CDR3 DNA (partial): TGCAGTGCTAGAGAGGCTAGCGGGAACACAGATACG.

As regards this clone: The CDR3 extends 3 residues past the end of the read, so its final part is completed from the germline J gene. This chain connects TRBV4-2 to TRBJ2-3, with 15 bases fitting TRBD2. The J segment lost 1 base and the V segment lost 2 bases, leaving 4 bases of the junction unmatched. Germline CDR1 reads LGHNA; CDR2 reads YNFKEQ. The CDR3 is 18 amino acids. The DNA read from the CDR3 is TGTGCCAGCAGCCAATCCGGGACTAGCGGGAGGCGCACAGATACG. Its translation is CASSQSGTSGRRTDT. In full, the CDR3 reads CASSQSGTSGRRTDTQYF.

A note on this clone: The CDR3 end falls 3 residues outside the read, so it is completed with the germline J gene. This chain connects TRBV30 to TRBJ1-3; TRBD1 is a possible D gene (6 bases). CDR3 length equals 16 residues. Per the germline V gene, CDR1 is GTSNPN and CDR2 is SVGIG (reference sequence). Trimming removed 4 bases from V and 0 bases from J, with 16 bases in between. CDR3 loop: CAWNRDTWRSGNTIYF. The CDR3 bases that were read are TGTGCCTGGAACCGGGACACTTGGCGCTCTGGAAACACC.

The part of the CDR3 DNA that was read is TGCAGTGCTACCCCCGGGACACAGGGGTCCCTTATGAACACTGAA. Its protein product is CSATPGTQGSLMNTE. From start to end, the CDR3 is CSATPGTQGSLMNTEAFF. The gene calls are TRBV20-1 and TRBJ1-1; 7 bases line up with TRBD1. The sequence runs out 3 residues before the end of the CDR3; the remainder is reconstructed from the germline J gene. J gave up 0 bases and V 4 bases, and 17 bases lay outside the gene matches. The CDR3 extends over 18 amino acids. Germline V gene sequence: CDR1 DFQATT, CDR2 SNEGSKA (reference sequence).

Comment on this clone: The read ends 3 residues early relative to the CDR3; the germline J gene fills the gap. The rearrangement uses TRBV7-6 and TRBJ2-5; 11 positions match TRBD2. Germline V CDR1 and CDR2: SGHVS, FNYEAQ. The CDR3 consists of 18 residues. Trimming removed 1 base from V and 5 bases from J; junction bases left unmatched: 12. CDR3 DNA (partial): TGTGCCAGCAGCTTAGTTGGTCTAGCGGGAGGAGGACGGGAGACC. Translation: CASSLVGLAGGGRET. The complete CDR3 protein is CASSLVGLAGGGRETQYF.

The sequenced CDR3 bases are TGTGCCAGCAGCCCTGGACAGGGGGCATGGGAGACC. This sequence encodes CASSPGQGAWET. The whole CDR3 sequence reads CASSPGQGAWETQYF. This chain joins TRBV7-6 and TRBJ2-5, with 11 bases identical to TRBD1. The missing CDR3 end, 3 residues past where the read stops, is filled in from the germline J gene. The germline V gene encodes CDR1 SGHVS and CDR2 FNYEAQ. Germline trimming cut 5 bases from V and 5 bases from J; bases unmatched to any gene: 7. This CDR3 has 15 residues.

To note about this clone: The read comes to an end 3 residues before the CDR3 does, leaving the germline J gene to fill in the end. The J gene is TRBJ2-1, the V gene TRBV7-2; 11 nucleotides agree with TRBD1. This CDR3 has 15 amino acids. With V trimmed by 4 bases and J by 7 bases, 6 bases remained unmatched. CDR1 is SGHTA, CDR2 FQGNSA, per germline. CDR3 residues: CASSWGQGEQNEQFF. CDR3 DNA, as far as it was read: TGTGCCAGCAGCTGGGGACAGGGGGAACAAAATGAG.

With regard to this clone: The germline gene is not matched at one end of the junction; a read error may be the cause. The CDR3 end lies 3 residues beyond the end of the read and is filled in from the germline J gene. This chain links TRBV4-2 with TRBJ2-7; TRBD1 matches at 9 bases. Germline assignment: CDR1 LGHNA and CDR2 YNFKEQ. This CDR3 is 14 amino acids long. CDR3 DNA, as far as it was read: TGCGCCAGCAGCCTCGGACAGGGGCCCTACGAG. It translates to CASSLGQGPYE. The entire CDR3 sequence reads CASSLGQGPYEQYF.

A remark on this clone: The DNA ends 3 residues before the CDR3 does, and the rest of the CDR3 is filled in from the germline J gene. V and J are TRBV18 and TRBJ2-5; possibly TRBD1 for D (6 bases). This CDR3 contains 13 residues. Germline V gene sequence: CDR1 KGHSH, CDR2 LQKENI. V was pared by 6 bases and J by 3 bases, with 11 bases between. The CDR3 DNA, read in part, is TGTGCCAGCTCCGGGACAACTAAAGAGACC. It codes for CASSGTTKET. The complete CDR3 sequence is CASSGTTKETQYF. The full variable domain, rest sourced from reference TRBV18 and TRBJ2-5, is NAGVMQNPRHLVRRRGQEARLRCSPMKGHSHVYWYRQLPEEGLKFMVYLQKENIIDESGMPKERFSAEFPKEGPSILRIQQVVRGDSAAYFCASSGTTKETQYFGPGTRLLVL.

Points on this clone: From the germline J gene comes the end of the CDR3, since the read stops 3 residues before it. The chain uses TRBV10-1 and TRBJ1-5, with 9 bases aligning to TRBD1. The V gene end was trimmed by 6 bases and the J gene end by 0 bases; junction bases not matched to a gene: 9. The CDR3 is made up of 17 amino acids. The germline CDR1 and CDR2 sequences are WNHNN and SYGVQD (reference sequence). CDR3 DNA (partial): TGCGCCAGCAGGGGACAGGGAGAAGGTTATAGCAATCAGCCC. Translated: CASRGQGEGYSNQP. In full, the CDR3 reads CASRGQGEGYSNQPQHF.

Worth noting for this clone: The read finishes 3 residues shy of the CDR3 end, and the germline J gene is used to complete it. J is TRBJ2-3 and V is TRBV6-2 or TRBV6-3; 11 bases agree with TRBD2. The germline gives CDR1 MNHEY, CDR2 SVGEGT. The J segment lost 0 bases and the V segment lost 5 bases, leaving 7 bases of the junction unmatched. The length of the CDR3 is 17 residues. The CDR3 bases that were read are TGTGCCAGCAGTAATTTGGGACTAGCGGTTAGCACAGATACG. Protein sequence: CASSNLGLAVSTDT. The complete CDR3 protein is CASSNLGLAVSTDTQYF.

In the case of this clone: The observed sequence ends 3 residues before the CDR3 terminus, with the missing tail filled in from the germline J gene. This rearrangement joins TRBV2 to TRBJ2-5; D gene ambiguous. V shed 6 bases and J shed 2 bases, with 7 bases lying between them. CDR3 length equals 12 residues. CDR1 is SNHLY and CDR2 is FYNNEI in the germline V gene. The CDR3 protein is CASRLQQETQYF. The sequenced CDR3 bases are TGTGCCAGCAGACTTCAACAAGAGACC.

Concerning this clone: The read finishes 3 residues shy of the CDR3 end, and the germline J gene is used to complete it. V usage is TRBV19 and J usage is TRBJ2-1, with D possibly matching TRBD2 (6 bases). CDR1 LNHDA and CDR2 SQIVND come from the germline V gene (reference sequence). V lost 7 bases and J 8 bases, leaving 18 bases between the germline ends. CDR3 length equals 14 residues. CDR3 amino acids: CASKYSGRLDEQFF. The part of the CDR3 DNA that was read is TGTGCCAGTAAATATAGCGGCCGGCTCGATGAG.

Comment on this clone: The observed sequence ends 3 residues before the CDR3 terminus, with the missing tail filled in from the germline J gene. This chain connects TRBV7-9 to TRBJ2-5, with a possible D match to TRBD1 (6 bases). V lost 4 bases and J lost 1, with 10 bases in between. This CDR3 is 14 amino acids long. CDR1 SEHNR and CDR2 FQNEAQ come from the germline V gene (reference sequence). The CDR3 DNA, read in part, is TGTGCCAGCAGCTCACAGGGCTCCCAAGAGACC. Encoded protein: CASSSQGSQET. The whole CDR3 protein reads CASSSQGSQETQYF.

A remark on this clone: The read terminates 3 residues before the CDR3 end, so the remaining end is supplied by the germline J gene. V is TRBV7-9 and J is TRBJ1-6, with 7 bases lining up with TRBD1. Germline V CDR1 and CDR2: SEHNR, FQNEAQ (reference sequence). This CDR3 contains 14 residues. J gave up 5 bases and V 5 bases, and 3 bases lay outside the gene matches. The CDR3 bases that were read are TGTGCCAGCAGCCGGGACAGCGATAATTCACCC. It specifies CASSRDSDNSP. Given in full, the CDR3 is CASSRDSDNSPLHF. The full variable domain, in which reference TRBV7-9 and TRBJ1-6 provide the parts outside the CDR3, is DTGVSQNPRHKITKRGQNVTFRCDPISEHNRLYWYRQTLGQGPEFLTYFQNEAQLEKSRLLSDRFSAERPKGSFSTLEIQRTEQGDSAMYLCASSRDSDNSPLHFGNGTRLTVT.

Concerning this clone itself: The read ends 3 residues early relative to the CDR3; the germline J gene fills the gap. The chain uses TRBV28 and TRBJ2-7; D is possibly TRBD2 (5 bases). This CDR3 spans 15 amino acids. Trimming took 1 base from V and 5 from J, leaving 15 bases between them. The V gene's germline CDR1 is MDHEN and CDR2 SYDVKM. CDR3 in amino acids: CASSLFRGRHDEQYF. The CDR3 DNA, read in part, is TGTGCCAGCAGTTTATTTCGGGGTAGGCATGACGAG.

A note on this clone: The read terminates 3 residues ahead of where the CDR3 ends, so the germline J gene completes it. The chain uses TRBV20-1 and TRBJ2-1, with 10 bases that match TRBD2. This CDR3 is 16 amino acids long. CDR1 and CDR2 from the germline V gene are DFQATT and SNEGSKA (reference sequence). CDR3 sequence reads: CSQHGSGRARDNEQFF. CDR3 DNA (partial): TGCAGCCAACACGGGAGCGGGAGGGCCAGGGACAATGAG.